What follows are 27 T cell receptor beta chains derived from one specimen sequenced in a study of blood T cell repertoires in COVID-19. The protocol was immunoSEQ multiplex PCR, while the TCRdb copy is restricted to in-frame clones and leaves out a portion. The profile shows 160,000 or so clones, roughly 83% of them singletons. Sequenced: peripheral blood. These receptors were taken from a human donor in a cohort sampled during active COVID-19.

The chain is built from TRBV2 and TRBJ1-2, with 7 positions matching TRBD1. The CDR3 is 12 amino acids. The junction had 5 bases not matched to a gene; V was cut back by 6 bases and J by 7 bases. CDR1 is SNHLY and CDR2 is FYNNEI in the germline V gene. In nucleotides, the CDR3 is TGTGCCAGCAGCAGGCAGGGGGTTGGCTACACCTTC. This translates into CASSRQGVGYTF.

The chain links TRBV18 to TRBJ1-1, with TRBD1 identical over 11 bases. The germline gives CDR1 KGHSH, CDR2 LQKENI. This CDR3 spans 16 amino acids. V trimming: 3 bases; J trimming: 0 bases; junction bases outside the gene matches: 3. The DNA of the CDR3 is TGTGCCAGCTCACCCGGACAGGGGGCAATGAACACTGAAGCTTTCTTT. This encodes CASSPGQGAMNTEAFF.

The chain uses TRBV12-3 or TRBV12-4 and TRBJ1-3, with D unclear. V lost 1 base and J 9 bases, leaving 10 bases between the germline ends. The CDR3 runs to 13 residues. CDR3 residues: CASSLGGEGTIYF. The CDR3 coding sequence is TGTGCCAGCAGTTTAGGGGGAGAGGGCACCATATATTTT.

The DNA of the CDR3 is TGCGCCAGCAGCTTGGTTGGAGGGACTAACTATGGCTACACCTTC. Translation gives CASSLVGGTNYGYTF. This chain links TRBV5-1 with TRBJ1-2; D remains unclear. Trimming removed 0 bases at V and 0 bases at J, with 9 bases between. The CDR3 has 15 residues. Germline V gene lookup returns CDR1 SGHRS and CDR2 YFSETQ.

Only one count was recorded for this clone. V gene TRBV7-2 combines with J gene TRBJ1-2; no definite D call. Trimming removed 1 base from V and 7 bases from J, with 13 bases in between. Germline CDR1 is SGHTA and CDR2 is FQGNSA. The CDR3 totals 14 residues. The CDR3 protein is CASSLGREKGGYTF. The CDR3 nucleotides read TGTGCCAGCAGCTTAGGCCGGGAGAAGGGTGGCTACACCTTC.

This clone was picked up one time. The CDR3 DNA reads as TGTGCCAGCAGCCCCCTAGCGGGGGGGCCCTCAGATACGCAGTATTTT. Amino acid sequence: CASSPLAGGPSDTQYF. The rearrangement joins TRBV14 to TRBJ2-3; 12 nucleotides agree with TRBD2. From germline, CDR1 is SGHDN and CDR2 FVKESK. The junction had 6 bases not matched to a gene; V was cut back by 4 bases and J by 4 bases. This CDR3 has 16 amino acids.

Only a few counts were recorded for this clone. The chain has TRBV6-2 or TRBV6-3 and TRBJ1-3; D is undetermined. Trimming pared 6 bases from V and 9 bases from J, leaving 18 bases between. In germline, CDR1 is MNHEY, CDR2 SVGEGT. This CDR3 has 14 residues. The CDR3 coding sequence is TGTGCCAGCAGCTTGACCGAGACATCCATCACCATATATTTT. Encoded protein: CASSLTETSITIYF.

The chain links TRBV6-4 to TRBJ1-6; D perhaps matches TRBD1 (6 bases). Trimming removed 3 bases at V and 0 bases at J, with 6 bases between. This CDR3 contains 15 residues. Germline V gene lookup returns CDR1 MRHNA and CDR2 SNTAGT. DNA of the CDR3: TGTGCCAGCAGTGAACAGGGCTCCTATAATTCACCCCTCCACTTT. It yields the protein CASSEQGSYNSPLHF.

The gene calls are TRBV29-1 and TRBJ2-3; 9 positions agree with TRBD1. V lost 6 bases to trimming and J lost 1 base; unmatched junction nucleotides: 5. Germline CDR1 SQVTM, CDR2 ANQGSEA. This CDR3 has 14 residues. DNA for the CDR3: TGCAGCGTCTCACAGGGGGCTGGCACAGATACGCAGTATTTT. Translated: CSVSQGAGTDTQYF.

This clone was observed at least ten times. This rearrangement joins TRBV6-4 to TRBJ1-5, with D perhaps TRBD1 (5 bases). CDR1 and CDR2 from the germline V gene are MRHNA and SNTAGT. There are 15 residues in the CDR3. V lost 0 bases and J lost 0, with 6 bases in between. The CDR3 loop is CASSDSTDSNQPQHF. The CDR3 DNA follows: TGTGCCAGCAGTGACTCGACAGATAGCAATCAGCCCCAGCATTTT.

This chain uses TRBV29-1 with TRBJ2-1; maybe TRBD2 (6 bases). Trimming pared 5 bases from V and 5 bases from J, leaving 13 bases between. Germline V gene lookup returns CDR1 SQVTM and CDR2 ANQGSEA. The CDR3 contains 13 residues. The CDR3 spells CSVLAVSHNEQFF. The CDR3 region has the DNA TGCAGCGTTTTAGCGGTATCTCACAATGAGCAGTTCTTC.

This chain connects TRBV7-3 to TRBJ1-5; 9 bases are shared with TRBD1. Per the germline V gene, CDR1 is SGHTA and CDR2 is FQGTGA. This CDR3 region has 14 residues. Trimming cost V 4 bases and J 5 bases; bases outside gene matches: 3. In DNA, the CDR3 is TGTGCCAGCAGCTCCGACAGGGGGGATCAGCCCCAGCATTTT. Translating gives CASSSDRGDQPQHF.

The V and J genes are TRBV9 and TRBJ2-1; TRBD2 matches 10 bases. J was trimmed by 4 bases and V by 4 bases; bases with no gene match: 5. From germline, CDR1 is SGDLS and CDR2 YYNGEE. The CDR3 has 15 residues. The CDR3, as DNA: TGTGCCAGCAGCCCGACTAGCGGGTTATACAATGAGCAGTTCTTC. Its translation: CASSPTSGLYNEQFF. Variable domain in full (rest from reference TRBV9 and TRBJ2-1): DSGVTQTPKHLITATGQRVTLRCSPRSGDLSVYWYQQSLDQGLQFLIQYYNGEERAKGNILERFSAQQFPDLHSELNLSSLELGDSALYFCASSPTSGLYNEQFFGPGTRLTVL.

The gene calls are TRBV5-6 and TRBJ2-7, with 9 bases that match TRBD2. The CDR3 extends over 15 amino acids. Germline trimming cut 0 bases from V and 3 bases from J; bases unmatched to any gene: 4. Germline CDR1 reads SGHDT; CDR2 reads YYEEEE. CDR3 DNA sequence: TGTGCCAGCAGCTTGGCCGTTAGCGGGAGCTACGAGCAGTACTTC. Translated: CASSLAVSGSYEQYF.

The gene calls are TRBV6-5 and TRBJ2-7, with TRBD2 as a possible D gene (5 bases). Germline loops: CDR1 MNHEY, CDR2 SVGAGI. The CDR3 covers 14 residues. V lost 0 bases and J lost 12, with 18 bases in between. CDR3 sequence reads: CASSYSRVDLTSYF. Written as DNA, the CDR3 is TGTGCCAGCAGTTACTCGAGGGTCGATCTCACCTCGTACTTC.

The CDR3 reads CAPPRGLNTEAFF. The CDR3 DNA follows: TGTGCCCCCCCGCGGGGGCTCAACACTGAAGCTTTCTTT. This chain links TRBV5-4 with TRBJ1-1; D is perhaps TRBD1 (6 bases). The germline V gene has CDR1 SGHNT and CDR2 YYREEE (reference sequence). The CDR3 totals 13 residues. V was shortened by 10 bases and J by 2 bases, with 15 bases between the two germline ends. Complete variable domain (other parts from reference TRBV5-4 and TRBJ1-1): ETGVTQSPTHLIKTRGQQVTLRCSSQSGHNTVSWYQQALGQGPQFIFQYYREEENGRGNFPPRFSGLQFPNYSSELNVNALELDDSALYLCAPPRGLNTEAFFGQGTRLTVV.

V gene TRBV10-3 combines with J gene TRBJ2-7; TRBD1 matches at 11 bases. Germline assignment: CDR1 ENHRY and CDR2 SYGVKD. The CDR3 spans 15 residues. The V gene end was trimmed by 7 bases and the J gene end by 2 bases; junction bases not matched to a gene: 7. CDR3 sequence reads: CAIKMGQGGTYEQYF. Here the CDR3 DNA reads TGTGCCATCAAGATGGGACAGGGGGGTACCTACGAGCAGTACTTC.

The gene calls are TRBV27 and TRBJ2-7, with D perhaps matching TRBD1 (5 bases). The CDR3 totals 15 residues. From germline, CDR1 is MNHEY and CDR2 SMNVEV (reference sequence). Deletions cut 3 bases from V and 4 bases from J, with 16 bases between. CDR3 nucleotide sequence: TGTGCCAGCAGTTTCGGAACAGGCCCTCGGTACGAGCAGTACTTC. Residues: CASSFGTGPRYEQYF.

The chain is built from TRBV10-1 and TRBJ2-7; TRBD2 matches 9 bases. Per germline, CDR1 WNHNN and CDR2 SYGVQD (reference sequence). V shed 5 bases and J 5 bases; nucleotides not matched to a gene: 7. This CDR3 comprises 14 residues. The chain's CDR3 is CASSPAGGLDEQYF. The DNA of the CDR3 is TGCGCCAGCAGTCCAGCGGGGGGTCTGGACGAGCAGTACTTC.

The CDR3 nucleotides read TGTGCCAGCAGTTACACGACAGGGTACGGGGAGTACTTC. Its protein is CASSYTTGYGEYF. The chain uses TRBV6-2 or TRBV6-3 and TRBJ2-7; 7 positions agree with TRBD1. The CDR3 has 13 residues. Unmatched junction bases numbered 9, after V lost 2 bases and J lost 11 bases. CDR1 is MNHEY, CDR2 SVGEGT, per germline.

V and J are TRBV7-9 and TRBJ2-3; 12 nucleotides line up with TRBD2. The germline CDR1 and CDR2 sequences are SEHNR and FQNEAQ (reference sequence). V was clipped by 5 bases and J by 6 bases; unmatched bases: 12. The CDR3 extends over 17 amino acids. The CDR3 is CASSPNPTSGSKDTQYF. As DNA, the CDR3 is TGTGCCAGCAGCCCCAATCCGACTAGCGGGAGTAAGGATACGCAGTATTTT.

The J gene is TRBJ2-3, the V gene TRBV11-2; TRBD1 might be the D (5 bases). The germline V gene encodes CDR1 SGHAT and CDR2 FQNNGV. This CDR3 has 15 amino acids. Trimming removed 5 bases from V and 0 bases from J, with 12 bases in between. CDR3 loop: CASSLLGHSTDTQYF. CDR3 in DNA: TGTGCCAGCAGCCTGCTTGGACACAGCACAGATACGCAGTATTTT.

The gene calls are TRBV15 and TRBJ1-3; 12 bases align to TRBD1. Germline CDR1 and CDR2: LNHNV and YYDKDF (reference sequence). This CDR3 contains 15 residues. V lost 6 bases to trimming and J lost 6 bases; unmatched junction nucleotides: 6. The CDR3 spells CATRRDRGQKNTIYF. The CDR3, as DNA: TGTGCCACCAGGAGGGACAGGGGGCAGAAAAACACCATATATTTT.

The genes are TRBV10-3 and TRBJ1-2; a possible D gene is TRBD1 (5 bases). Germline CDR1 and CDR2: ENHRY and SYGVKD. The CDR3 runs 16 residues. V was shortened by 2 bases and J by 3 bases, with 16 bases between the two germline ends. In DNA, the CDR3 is TGTGCCATCAGTGAGGCGGGGGAAGACACCGACTATGGCTACACCTTC. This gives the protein CAISEAGEDTDYGYTF.

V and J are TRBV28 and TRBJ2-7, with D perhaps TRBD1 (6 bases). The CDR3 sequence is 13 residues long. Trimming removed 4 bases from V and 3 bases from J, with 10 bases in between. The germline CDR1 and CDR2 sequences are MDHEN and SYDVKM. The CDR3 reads CASSSPTGYEQYF. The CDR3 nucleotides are TGTGCCAGCAGTTCTCCGACAGGCTACGAGCAGTACTTC.

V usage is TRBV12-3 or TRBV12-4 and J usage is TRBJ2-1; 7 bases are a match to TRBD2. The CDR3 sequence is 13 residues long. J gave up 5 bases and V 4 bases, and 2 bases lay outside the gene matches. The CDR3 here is CASSSRGDNEQFF. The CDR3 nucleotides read TGTGCCAGCAGTTCACGGGGGGACAATGAGCAGTTCTTC.

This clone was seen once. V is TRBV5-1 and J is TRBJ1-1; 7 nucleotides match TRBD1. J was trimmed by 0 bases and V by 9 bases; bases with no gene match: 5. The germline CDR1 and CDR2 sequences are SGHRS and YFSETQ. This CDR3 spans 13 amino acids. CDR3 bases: TGCGCCACCAAGGGGGCATTGAACACTGAAGCTTTCTTT. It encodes CATKGALNTEAFF.